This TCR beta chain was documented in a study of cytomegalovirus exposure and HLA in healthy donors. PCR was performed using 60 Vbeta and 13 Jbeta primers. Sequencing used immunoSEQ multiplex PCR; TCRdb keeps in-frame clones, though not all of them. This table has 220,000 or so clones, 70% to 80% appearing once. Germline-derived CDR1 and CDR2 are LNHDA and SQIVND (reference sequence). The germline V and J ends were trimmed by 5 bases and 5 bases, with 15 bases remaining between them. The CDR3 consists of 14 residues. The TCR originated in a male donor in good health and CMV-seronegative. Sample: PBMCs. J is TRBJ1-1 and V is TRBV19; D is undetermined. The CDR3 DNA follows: TGTGCCAGTAGTGTCCAAAGGTCCGGGACTGAAGCTTTCTTT. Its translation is CASSVQRSGTEAFF.